This T cell receptor (beta chain) was identified in a study of T cell responses to AZD1222 COVID-19 vaccine. Study-level findings and limits: The study found vaccine-associated CD4 TCRs spanning spike, dominant at 160-218 and 743-854. White British donors predominated, females outnumbered males, and clonal diversity was possibly underestimated. Breadth and depth of Spike-specific TCRs rose after two AZD1222 doses. Repertoire sampling happened only post peak T cell response.

Points on this clone: The antigen remains undetermined.

Some clones are missing from TCRdb's copy, which holds only in-frame ones; the method was immunoSEQ multiplex PCR. The sample comprises some 170,000 clones, around nine tenths of which are singletons, and 2.6% rests with the top ten. In germline, CDR1 is SGHAT, CDR2 FQNNGV. Trimming shortened V by 8 bases and J by 0 bases, and 8 bases separated the two germline ends. CDR3 length equals 13 residues. This chain links TRBV11-2 with TRBJ1-3; D is undetermined. The source was peripheral blood, collected on day 0 of AZD1222 vaccination. The sequence was collected from an adult in good health. CDR3 sequence (DNA): TGTGCCAGCTCGGGGAACTCTGGAAACACCATATATTTT. It yields the protein CASSGNSGNTIYF.